The clone carrying this T cell receptor beta chain showed up just a few times. The antigen remains undetermined. Tregs were sorted as CD4+CD25+CD127-/low cells. Study findings and constraints: The TCR gene usage of tumor memory CD4+ T cells clustered together with blood and lymph node memory CD4+ cells and with lymph node naive CD4+ cells.

TCRdb passed the 5' RACE reads through MiXCR, listing each CDR3 protein once. The sample lists about 59,000 distinct CDR3 sequences, more than 20% occurring once. Germline V gene lookup returns CDR1 SGHRS and CDR2 YFSETQ. The germline V and J ends were trimmed by 0 bases and 6 bases, with 11 bases remaining between them. The CDR3 spans 14 residues. The clonotype was recovered from a female donor with breast cancer. The genes are TRBV5-1 and TRBJ2-3, with D perhaps TRBD2 (5 bases). Sequenced material: tumor-infiltrating Tregs sorted from the breast tumor. DNA for the CDR3: TGCGCCAGCAGCTTGGGACGGACTCAGGATACGCAGTATTTT. Amino acids: CASSLGRTQDTQYF. The variable domain in full, with the rest retrieved from reference TRBV5-1 and TRBJ2-3, is KAGVTQTPRYLIKTRGQQVTLSCSPISGHRSVSWYQQTPGQGLQFLFEYFSETQRNKGNFPGRFSGRQFSNSRSEMNVSTLELGDSALYLCASSLGRTQDTQYFGPGTRLTVL.